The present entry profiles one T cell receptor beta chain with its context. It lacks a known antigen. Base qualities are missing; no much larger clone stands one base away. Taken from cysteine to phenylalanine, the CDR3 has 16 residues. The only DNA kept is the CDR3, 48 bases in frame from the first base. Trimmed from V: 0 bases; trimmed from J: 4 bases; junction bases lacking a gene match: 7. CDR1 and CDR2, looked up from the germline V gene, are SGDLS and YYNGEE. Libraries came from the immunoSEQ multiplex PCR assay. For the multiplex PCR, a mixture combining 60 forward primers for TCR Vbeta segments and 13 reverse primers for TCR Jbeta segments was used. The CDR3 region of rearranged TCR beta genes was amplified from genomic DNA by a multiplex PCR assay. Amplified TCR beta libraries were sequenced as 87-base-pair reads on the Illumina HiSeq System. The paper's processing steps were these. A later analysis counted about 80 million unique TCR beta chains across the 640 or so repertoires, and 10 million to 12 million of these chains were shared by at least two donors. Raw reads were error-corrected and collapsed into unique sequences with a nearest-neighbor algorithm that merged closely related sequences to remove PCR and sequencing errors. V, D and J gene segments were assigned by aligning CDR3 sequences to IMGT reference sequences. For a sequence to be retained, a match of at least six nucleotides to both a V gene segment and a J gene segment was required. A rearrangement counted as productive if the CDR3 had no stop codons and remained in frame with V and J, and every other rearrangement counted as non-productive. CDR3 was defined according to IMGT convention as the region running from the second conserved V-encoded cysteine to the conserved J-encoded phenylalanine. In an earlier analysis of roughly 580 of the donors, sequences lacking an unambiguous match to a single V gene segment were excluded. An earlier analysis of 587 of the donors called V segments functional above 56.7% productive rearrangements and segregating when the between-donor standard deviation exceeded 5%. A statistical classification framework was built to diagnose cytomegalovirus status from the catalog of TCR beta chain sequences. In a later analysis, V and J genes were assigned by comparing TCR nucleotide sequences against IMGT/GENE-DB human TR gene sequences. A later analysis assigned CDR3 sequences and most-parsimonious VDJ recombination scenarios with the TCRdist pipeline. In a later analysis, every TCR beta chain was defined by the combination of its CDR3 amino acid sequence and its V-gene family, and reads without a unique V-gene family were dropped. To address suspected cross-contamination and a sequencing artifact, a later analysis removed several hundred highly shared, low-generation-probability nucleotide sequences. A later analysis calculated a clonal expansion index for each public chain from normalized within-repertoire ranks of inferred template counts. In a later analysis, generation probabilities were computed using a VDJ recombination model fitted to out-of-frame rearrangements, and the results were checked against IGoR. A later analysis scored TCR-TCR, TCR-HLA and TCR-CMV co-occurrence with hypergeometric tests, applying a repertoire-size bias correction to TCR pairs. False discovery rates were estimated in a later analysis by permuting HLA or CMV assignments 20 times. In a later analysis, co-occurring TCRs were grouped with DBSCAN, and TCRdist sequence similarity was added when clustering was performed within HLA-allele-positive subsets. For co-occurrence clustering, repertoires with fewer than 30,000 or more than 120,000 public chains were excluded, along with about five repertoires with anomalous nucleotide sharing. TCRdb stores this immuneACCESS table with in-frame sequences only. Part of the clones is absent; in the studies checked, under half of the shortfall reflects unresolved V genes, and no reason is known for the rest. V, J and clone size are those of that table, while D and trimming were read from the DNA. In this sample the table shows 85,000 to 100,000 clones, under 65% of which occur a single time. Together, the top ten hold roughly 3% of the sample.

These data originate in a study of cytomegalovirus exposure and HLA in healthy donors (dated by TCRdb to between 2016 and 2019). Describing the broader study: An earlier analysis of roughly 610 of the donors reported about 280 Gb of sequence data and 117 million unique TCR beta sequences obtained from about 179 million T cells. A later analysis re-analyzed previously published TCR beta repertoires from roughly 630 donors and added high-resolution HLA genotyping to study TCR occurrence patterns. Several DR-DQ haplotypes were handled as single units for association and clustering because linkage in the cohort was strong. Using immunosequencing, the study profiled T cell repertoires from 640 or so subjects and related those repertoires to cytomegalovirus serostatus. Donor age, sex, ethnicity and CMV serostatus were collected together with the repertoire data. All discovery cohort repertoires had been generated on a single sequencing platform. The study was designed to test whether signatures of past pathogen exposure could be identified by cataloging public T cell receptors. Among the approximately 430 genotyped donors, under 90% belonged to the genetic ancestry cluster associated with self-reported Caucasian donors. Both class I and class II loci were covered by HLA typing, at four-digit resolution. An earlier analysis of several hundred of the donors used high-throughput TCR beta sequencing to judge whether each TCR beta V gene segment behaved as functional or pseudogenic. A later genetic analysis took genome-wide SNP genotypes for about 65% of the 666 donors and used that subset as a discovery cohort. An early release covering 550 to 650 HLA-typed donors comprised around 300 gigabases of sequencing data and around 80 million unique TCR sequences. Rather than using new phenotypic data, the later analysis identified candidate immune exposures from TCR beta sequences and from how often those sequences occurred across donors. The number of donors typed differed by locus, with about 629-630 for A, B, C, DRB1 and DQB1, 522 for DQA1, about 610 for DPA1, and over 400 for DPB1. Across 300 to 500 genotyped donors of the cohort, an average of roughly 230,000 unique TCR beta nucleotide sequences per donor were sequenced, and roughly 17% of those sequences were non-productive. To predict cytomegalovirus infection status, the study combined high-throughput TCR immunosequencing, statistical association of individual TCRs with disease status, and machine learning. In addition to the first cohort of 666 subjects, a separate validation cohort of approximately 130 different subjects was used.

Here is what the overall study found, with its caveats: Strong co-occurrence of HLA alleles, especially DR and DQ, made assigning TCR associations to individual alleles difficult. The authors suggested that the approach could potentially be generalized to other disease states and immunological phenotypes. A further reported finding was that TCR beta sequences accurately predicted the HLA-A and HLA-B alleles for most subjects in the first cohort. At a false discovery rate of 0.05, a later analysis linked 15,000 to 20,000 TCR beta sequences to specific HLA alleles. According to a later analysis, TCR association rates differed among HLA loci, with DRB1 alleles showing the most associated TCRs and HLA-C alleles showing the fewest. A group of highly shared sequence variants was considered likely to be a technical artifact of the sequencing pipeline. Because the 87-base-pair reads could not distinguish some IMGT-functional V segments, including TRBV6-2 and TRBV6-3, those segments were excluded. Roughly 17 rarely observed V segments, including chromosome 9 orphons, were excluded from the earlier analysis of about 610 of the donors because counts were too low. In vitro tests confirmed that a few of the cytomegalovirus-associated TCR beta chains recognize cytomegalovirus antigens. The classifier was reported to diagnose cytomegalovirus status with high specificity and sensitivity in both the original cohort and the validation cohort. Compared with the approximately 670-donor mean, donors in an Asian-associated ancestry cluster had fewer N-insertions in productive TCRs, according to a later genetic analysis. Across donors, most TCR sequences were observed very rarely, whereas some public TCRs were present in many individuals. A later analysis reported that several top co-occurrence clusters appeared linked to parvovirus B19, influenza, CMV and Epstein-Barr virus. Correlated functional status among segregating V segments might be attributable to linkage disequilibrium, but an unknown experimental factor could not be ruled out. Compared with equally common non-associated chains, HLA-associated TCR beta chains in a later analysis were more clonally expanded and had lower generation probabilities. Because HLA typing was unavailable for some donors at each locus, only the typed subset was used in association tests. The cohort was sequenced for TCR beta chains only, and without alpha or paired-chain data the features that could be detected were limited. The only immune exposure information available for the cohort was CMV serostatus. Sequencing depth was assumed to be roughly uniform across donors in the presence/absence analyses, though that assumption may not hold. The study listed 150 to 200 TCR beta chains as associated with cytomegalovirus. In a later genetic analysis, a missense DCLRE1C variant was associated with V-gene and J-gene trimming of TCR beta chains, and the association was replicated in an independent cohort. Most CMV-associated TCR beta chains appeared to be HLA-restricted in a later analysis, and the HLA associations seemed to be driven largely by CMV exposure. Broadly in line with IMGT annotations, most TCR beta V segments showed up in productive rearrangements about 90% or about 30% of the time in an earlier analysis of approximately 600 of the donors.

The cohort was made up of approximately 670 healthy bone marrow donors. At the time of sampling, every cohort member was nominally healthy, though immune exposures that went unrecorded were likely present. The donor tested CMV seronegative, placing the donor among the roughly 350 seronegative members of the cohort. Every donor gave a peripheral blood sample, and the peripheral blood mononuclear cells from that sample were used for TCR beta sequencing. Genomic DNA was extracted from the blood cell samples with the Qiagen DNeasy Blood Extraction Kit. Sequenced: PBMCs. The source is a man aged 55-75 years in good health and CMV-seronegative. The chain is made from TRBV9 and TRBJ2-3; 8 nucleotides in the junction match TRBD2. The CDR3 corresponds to CASSVDSGSFPDTQYF. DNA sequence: TGTGCCAGCAGCGTAGACAGCGGGAGTTTCCCAGATACGCAGTATTTT.